Only one count was recorded for the clone carrying this T cell receptor beta chain. These data are taken from a study of blood T cell repertoires in COVID-19. Across the study: There were acute and convalescent COVID-19 samples, and they came from the United States, Italy and Spain.

Germline V gene sequence: CDR1 SNHLY, CDR2 FYNNEI. This CDR3 has 13 amino acids. V lost 8 bases to trimming and J lost 3 bases; unmatched junction nucleotides: 6. Sequencing was performed with immunoSEQ multiplex PCR; in TCRdb, only in-frame clones are kept and a portion is missing. The profile covers 100,000 to 150,000 clones, with around 86% appearing a single time and roughly 11% taken by the ten largest. The chain uses TRBV2 and TRBJ2-7; 8 bases align to TRBD1. The TCR originated in a woman aged 70-85 years with COVID-19, enrolled during active disease. The material sequenced was peripheral blood. This CDR3 is CASEGTGRYEQYF. CDR3 nucleotide sequence: TGTGCCAGCGAGGGGACAGGACGCTACGAGCAGTACTTC. Full variable domain (remainder filled in from reference TRBV2 and TRBJ2-7): EPEVTQTPSHQVTQMGQEVILRCVPISNHLYFYWYRQILGQKVEFLVSFYNNEISEKSEIFDDQFSVERPDGSNFTLKIRSTKLEDSAMYFCASEGTGRYEQYFGPGTRLTVT.